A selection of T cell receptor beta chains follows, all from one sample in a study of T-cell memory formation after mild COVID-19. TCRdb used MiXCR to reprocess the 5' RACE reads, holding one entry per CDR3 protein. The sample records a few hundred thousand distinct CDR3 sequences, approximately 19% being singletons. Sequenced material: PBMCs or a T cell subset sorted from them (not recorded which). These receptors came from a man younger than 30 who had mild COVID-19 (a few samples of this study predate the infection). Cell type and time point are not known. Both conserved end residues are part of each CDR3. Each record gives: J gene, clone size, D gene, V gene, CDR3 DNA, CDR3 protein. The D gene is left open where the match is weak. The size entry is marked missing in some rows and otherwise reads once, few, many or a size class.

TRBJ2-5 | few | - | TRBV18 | TGTGCCAGCTCACCTATAAAAGAGACCCAGTACTTC | CASSPIKETQYF
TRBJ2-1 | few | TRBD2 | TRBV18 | TGTGCCAGCTCACCCGTCAGCGGGGAAGTTGAGCAGTTCTTC | CASSPVSGEVEQFF
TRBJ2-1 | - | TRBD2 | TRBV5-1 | TGTGCCAGCAGCTTAGAACTACTAGCGGGGGAAGGCAATGAGCAGTTCTTC | CASSLELLAGEGNEQFF
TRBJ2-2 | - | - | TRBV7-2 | TGTGCCAGCAACTTACCGGGTTACACCGGGGAGCTGTTTTTT | CASNLPGYTGELFF
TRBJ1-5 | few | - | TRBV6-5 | TGTGCCAGCAGCCCTTCAGTGTACAATCAGCCCCAGCATTTT | CASSPSVYNQPQHF
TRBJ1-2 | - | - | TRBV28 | TGTGCCAGCAGTTTATGGGTCAGGGGTGGCGGCTACACCTTC | CASSLWVRGGGYTF
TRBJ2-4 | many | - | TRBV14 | TGTGCCAGCAGCCTAGGCGTCACCTGGGGGTCCAAAAACATTCAGTACTTC | CASSLGVTWGSKNIQYF
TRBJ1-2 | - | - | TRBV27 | TGTGCCATCAGTTTATCTTCGGGGGCATCAGTCTATGGCTACACCTTC | CAISLSSGASVYGYTF
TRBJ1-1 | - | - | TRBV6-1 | TGTGCCAGCAGTGCCGGCAGGTGGTCGGACACTGAAGCTTTCTTT | CASSAGRWSDTEAFF
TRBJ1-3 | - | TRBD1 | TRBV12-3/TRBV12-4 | TGTGCCAGCAGCAGGGGGTCCTCTGGAAACACCATATATTTT | CASSRGSSGNTIYF
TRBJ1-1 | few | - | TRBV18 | TGTGCCAGCTCACCACCAGAGATTGGGCCGAACACTGAAGCTTTCTTT | CASSPPEIGPNTEAFF
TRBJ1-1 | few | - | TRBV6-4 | TGTGCCAGCAGTTCCCCCATCCGGGGAGATATGAACACTGAAGCTTTCTTT | CASSSPIRGDMNTEAFF
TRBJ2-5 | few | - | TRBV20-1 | TGCAGTGCTAGAGACAGGGCGCAGGAAGAGACCCAGTACTTC | CSARDRAQEETQYF
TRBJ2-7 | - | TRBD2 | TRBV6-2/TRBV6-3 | TGTGCCAGCAGCCAACTAGCGAATAACTACGAGCAGTACTTC | CASSQLANNYEQYF
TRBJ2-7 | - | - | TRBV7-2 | TGTGCCAGCAGCCCACTAACAGTCAACGAGCAGTACTTC | CASSPLTVNEQYF
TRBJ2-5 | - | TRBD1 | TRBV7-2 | TGTGCCAGCAGCTTACCCTTTGAGACAGGGGCGGATGCGGAGACCCAGTACTTC | CASSLPFETGADAETQYF
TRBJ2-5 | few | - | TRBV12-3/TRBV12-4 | TGTGCCAGCATAGGGATTCGACAAGAGACCCAGTACTTC | CASIGIRQETQYF
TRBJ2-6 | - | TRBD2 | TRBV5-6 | TGTGCCAGCAGCGCTCGACTAGCGCTTGGCGTCCTGACTTTC | CASSARLALGVLTF
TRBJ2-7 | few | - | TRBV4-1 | TGCGCCAGCAGCCCCCCGTCATCGTCCAGTCAGTACTTC | CASSPPSSSSQYF
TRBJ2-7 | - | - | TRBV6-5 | TGTGCCAGCAGTTACTCGGCAGGACGCTACGAGCAGTACTTC | CASSYSAGRYEQYF
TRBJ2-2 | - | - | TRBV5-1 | TGCGCCAGCAGCTTCCCCCAGGGGAACACCGGGGAGCTGTTTTTT | CASSFPQGNTGELFF
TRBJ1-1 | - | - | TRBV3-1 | TGTGCCAGCAGCGGCTCCGGCGGGGACACTGAAGCTTTCTTT | CASSGSGGDTEAFF
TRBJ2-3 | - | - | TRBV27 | TGTGCCAGCAGTTTTCGTAGGGGCCCCACAGATACGCAGTATTTT | CASSFRRGPTDTQYF
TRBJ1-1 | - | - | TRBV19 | TGTGCCAGTAGTATTCCCGGGATGAACACTGAAGCTTTCTTT | CASSIPGMNTEAFF
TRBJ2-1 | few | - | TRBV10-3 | TGTGCCACCGTCTATTCGTCCATTTACAATGAGCAGTTCTTC | CATVYSSIYNEQFF
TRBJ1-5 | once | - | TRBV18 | TGTGCCAGCTCACCGTCCTATAGCAATCAGCCCCAGCATTTT | CASSPSYSNQPQHF
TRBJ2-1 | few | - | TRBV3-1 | TGTGCCAGCAGCTTGGGGGCCCTGGACTCATTATACAATGAGCAGTTCTTC | CASSLGALDSLYNEQFF
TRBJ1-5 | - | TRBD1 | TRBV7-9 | TGTGCCAGCAGCTACGGGACAGGGGGCCTTCAGCCCCAGCATTTT | CASSYGTGGLQPQHF
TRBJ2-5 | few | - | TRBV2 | TGTGCCAGCAGTGTTAGGGGGGAAGAGACCCAGTACTTC | CASSVRGEETQYF
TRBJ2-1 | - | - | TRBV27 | TGTGCCAGCAGGCGTACTGGGGACTACAATGAGCAGTTCTTC | CASRRTGDYNEQFF
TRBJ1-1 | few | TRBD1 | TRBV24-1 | TGTGCCACCACGGACAGGGCGAACACTGAAGCTTTCTTT | CATTDRANTEAFF
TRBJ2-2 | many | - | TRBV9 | TGTGCCAGCAGACGACAGGAGAACACCGGGGAGCTGTTTTTT | CASRRQENTGELFF
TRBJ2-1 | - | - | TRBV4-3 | TGCGCCAGCAGCCAGGCGGAGGGGGCGCGTAATGAGCAGTTCTTC | CASSQAEGARNEQFF
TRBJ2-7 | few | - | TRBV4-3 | TGCGCCAGCAGCCAAGATCTACTAGTAGCCGAGCAGTACTTC | CASSQDLLVAEQYF
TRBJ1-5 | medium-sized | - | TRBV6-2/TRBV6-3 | TGTGCCAGCAGTGCAGGGGCAGGCAATCAGCCCCAGCATTTT | CASSAGAGNQPQHF
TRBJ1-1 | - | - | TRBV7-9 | TGTGCCAGCAGCTTAAACGCCGGGGAAACTGAAGCTTTCTTT | CASSLNAGETEAFF
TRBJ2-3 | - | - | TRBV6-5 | TGTGCCAGCAGACCGACTAGCACAGATACGCAGTATTTT | CASRPTSTDTQYF
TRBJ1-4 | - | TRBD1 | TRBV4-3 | TGCGCCAGCAGCCCAGGGGGGGGGCAGGGTGAAAAACTGTTTTTT | CASSPGGGQGEKLFF
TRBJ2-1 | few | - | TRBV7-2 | TGTGCCAGCAGCGATACAGGGCAGTGGGATGAGCAGTTCTTC | CASSDTGQWDEQFF
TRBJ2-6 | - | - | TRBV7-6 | TGTGCCAGCAGCCGTGGACAGCTCTCTGGGGCCAACGTCCTGACTTTC | CASSRGQLSGANVLTF
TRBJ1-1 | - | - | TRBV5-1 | TGCGCCAGCAAGGGCAGCATGAACACTGAAGCTTTCTTT | CASKGSMNTEAFF
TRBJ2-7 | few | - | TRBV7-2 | TGTGCCAGCAGTTACCGGGCCTCTCTCTCCTACGAGCAGTACTTC | CASSYRASLSYEQYF